One T cell receptor (beta chain) is described in this entry. This sample is part of a study of blood T cell repertoires in COVID-19. The authors' processing: Nucleated cell counts were estimated from reference gene primer amplification. Repertoires were generated with immunoSEQ multiplex PCR, while TCRdb's copy carries only in-frame clones and drops some. That table gives V, J and clone size, and the DNA gave D and trimming. The sample lists about 200,000 clones, roughly 86% seen once, with around 1.7% in the top ten. The CDR3 length is 15 residues. Germline CDR1 is MNHNS and CDR2 is SASEGT. V was shortened by 1 base and J by 3 bases, with 13 bases between the two germline ends.

The chain has TRBV6-1 and TRBJ2-7, with a tentative D call TRBD1 (6 bases). The specimen was peripheral blood. This clonotype was sampled from a man between 18 and 35 years old with active or convalescent COVID-19. CDR3 nucleotide sequence: TGTGCCAGCAGTGAAGGGTGGACAGCGAACTACGAGCAGTACTTC. This sequence encodes CASSEGWTANYEQYF.